This entry is about one T cell receptor (beta chain). Its cognate antigen is unknown. A library of TCRbeta sequences, prepared with unique molecular identifiers, was generated. Using its own MiXCR run on the PCR reads, TCRdb lists one record per CDR3 protein. The sample consists of about 640,000 distinct CDR3 sequences, 10% to 15% of them appearing once. The source of the sample is a study of T-cell reconstitution after alpha-beta-depleted transplantation in children. Regarding the study as a whole: Diversity of TCRbeta at day 60 was high in some patients, arising from surviving recipient T cells and thymic progenitors. When one year had passed after transplant, most T-cell counts and diversity came from newly produced T cells. Where alpha-beta T cells came from about two months after transplant was reportedly several hundred expanded graft clones.

Looked up from germline, CDR1 is SQVTM and CDR2 is ANQGSEA. This CDR3 is 13 amino acids long. The V end was cut by 5 bases, the J end by 0 bases, with 10 bases between. This specimen was PBMCs, mostly from graft donor cells, taken 360 days after TCRalphabeta/CD19-depleted stem cell transplant. The V call is TRBV29-1, the J call TRBJ1-1; TRBD1 is a possible D gene (5 bases). The clonotype comes from a male patient between 10 and 17 years old who had a stem cell transplant for acute myeloid leukemia, so the T cells may come from the graft donor. The CDR3 nucleotides read TGCAGCGTTCCCGACAGCCTGAACACTGAAGCTTTCTTT. Amino acids: CSVPDSLNTEAFF.